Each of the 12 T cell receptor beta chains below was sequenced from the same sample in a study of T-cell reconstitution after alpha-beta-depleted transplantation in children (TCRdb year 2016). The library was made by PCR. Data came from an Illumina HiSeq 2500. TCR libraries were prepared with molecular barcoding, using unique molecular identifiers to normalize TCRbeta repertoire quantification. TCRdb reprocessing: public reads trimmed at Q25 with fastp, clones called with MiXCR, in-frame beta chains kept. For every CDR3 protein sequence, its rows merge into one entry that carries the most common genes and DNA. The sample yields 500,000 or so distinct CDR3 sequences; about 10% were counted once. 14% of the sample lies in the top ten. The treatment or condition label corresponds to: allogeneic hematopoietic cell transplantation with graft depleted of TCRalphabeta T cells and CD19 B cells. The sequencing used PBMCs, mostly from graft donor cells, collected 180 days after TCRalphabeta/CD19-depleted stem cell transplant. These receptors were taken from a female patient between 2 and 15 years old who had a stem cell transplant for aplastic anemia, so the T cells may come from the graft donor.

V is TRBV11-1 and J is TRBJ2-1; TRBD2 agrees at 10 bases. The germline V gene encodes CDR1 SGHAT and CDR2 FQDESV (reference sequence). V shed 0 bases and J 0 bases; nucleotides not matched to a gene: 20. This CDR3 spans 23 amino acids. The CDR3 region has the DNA TGTGCCAGCAGCTTAGCCCGGGGGGTAGCGGGAGGCGCCACGTTGAGCTCCTACAATGAGCAGTTCTTC. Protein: CASSLARGVAGGATLSSYNEQFF.

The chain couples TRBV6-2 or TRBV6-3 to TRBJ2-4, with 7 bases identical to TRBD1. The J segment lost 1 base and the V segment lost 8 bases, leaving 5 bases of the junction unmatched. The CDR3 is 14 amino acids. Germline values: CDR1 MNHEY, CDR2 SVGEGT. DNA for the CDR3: TGTGCCAGCGGACCGACAGGGGCCAAAAACATTCAGTACTTC. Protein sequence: CASGPTGAKNIQYF.

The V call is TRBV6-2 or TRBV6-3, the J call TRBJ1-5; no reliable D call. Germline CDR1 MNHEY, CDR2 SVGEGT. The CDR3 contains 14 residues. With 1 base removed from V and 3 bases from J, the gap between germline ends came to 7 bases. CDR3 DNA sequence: TGTGCCAGCAGTTACTGGGCAGTCAATCAGCCCCAGCATTTT. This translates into CASSYWAVNQPQHF.

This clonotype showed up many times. The CDR3 DNA reads as TGTGCCAGCAGGACTAGCGGTTCCGCCTACGAGCAGTACTTC. This sequence encodes CASRTSGSAYEQYF. This rearrangement joins TRBV28 to TRBJ2-7; 9 positions match TRBD2. V lost 6 bases and J lost 2; bases outside the gene matches: 5. Germline V lookup: CDR1 MDHEN, CDR2 SYDVKM. The CDR3 loop spans 14 amino acids. Full variable domain (remainder filled in from reference TRBV28 and TRBJ2-7): DVKVTQSSRYLVKRTGEKVFLECVQDMDHENMFWYRQDPGLGLRLIYFSYDVKMKEKGDIPEGYSVSREKKERFSLILESASTNQTSMYLCASRTSGSAYEQYFGPGTRLTVT.

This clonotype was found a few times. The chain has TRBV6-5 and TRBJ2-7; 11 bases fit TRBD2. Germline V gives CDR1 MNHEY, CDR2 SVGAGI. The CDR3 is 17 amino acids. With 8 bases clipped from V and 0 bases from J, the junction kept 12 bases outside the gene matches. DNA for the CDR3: TGTGCCAGCGCAGTTCTCCGAGGACTAGCGGGCTCCTACGAGCAGTACTTC. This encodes CASAVLRGLAGSYEQYF.

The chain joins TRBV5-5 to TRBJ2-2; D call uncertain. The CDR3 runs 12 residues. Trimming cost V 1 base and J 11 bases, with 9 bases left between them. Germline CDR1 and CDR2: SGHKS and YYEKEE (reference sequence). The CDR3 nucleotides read TGTGCCAGCAGCTTGCCGCCGAGAGAGCTGTTTTTT. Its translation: CASSLPPRELFF.

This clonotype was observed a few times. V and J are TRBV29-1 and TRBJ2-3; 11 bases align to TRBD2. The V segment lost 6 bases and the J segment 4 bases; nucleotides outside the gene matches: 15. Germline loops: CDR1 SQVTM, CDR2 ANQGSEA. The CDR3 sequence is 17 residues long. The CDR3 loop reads CSVIPGLAVLQADTQYF. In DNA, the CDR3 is TGCAGCGTGATTCCGGGACTAGCGGTTCTCCAGGCAGATACGCAGTATTTT.

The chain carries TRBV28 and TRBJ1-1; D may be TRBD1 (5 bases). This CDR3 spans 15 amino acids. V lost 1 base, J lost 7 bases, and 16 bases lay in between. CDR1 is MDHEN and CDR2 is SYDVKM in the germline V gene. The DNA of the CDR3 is TGTGCCAGCAGTTTATTTGGGGTGGGACTCAATGAAGCTTTCTTT. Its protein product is CASSLFGVGLNEAFF.

For the CDR3, the DNA is TGTGCCACCAGTGAGGCCCGAATTGGACAGATCCTCGGTGGCTCCTACAATGAGCAGTTCTTC. It is translated as CATSEARIGQILGGSYNEQFF. The chain combines TRBV24-1 with TRBJ2-1, with D possibly TRBD1 on 6 matching bases. This CDR3 has 21 residues. Trimming shortened V by 4 bases and J by 0 bases, and 27 bases separated the two germline ends. The germline gives CDR1 KGHDR, CDR2 SFDVKD.

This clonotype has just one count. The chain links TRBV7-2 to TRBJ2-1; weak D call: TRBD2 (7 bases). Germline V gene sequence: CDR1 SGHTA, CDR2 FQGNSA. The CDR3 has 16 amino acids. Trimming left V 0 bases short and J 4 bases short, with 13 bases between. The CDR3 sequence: CASSLAGGGEYNEQFF. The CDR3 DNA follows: TGTGCCAGCAGCTTAGCAGGAGGGGGGGAATACAATGAGCAGTTCTTC.

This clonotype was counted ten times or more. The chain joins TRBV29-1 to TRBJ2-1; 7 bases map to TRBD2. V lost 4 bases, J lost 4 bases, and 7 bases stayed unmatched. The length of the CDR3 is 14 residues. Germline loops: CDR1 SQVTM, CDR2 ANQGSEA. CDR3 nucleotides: TGCAGCGTTGTCCCGGGGGGAGAGTACAATGAGCAGTTCTTC. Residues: CSVVPGGEYNEQFF.

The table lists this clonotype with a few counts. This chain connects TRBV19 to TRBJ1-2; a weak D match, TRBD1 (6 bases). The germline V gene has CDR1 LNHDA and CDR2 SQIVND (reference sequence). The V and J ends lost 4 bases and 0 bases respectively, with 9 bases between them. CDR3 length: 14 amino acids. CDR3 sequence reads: CASSRGQTNYGYTF. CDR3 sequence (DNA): TGTGCCAGTAGTAGGGGGCAGACTAACTATGGCTACACCTTC.